This T cell receptor beta chain was sequenced in a study of naive and memory T cell subsets. The study, taken as a whole, reports: Activation and differentiation may alter RNA-based TCR counts. There was no ground truth to check naive and memory subset results.

An equimolar mix of two oligonucleotides served as the beta constant-region primer for TRBC1 and TRBC2. TCRdb reprocessed the UMI-ligation and nested PCR reads with MiXCR, giving one entry per CDR3 protein. The repertoire includes around 160,000 distinct CDR3 sequences, approximately 15% of them detected once, and more than 0.13% sits in the top ten. Points on this clonotype: Its antigen remains unidentified.

V dropped 2 bases and J dropped 5 bases, with 17 bases sitting between them. CDR1 is SGHDT and CDR2 is YYEEEE in the germline V gene. The length of the CDR3 is 15 residues. The source is a human donor in good health. The chain uses TRBV5-6 and TRBJ2-7; TRBD1 is a possible D gene (6 bases). Sequencing input: naive CD4+ T cells from blood. CDR3 DNA sequence: TGTGCCAGCAGCTTTACAGGGAGTACCATCCACGAGCAGTACTTC. This translates into CASSFTGSTIHEQYF.